This T cell receptor beta chain was captured by sequencing in a study of shared clonotypes between healthy human individuals. V lost 4 bases and J lost 4, with 22 bases in between. CDR1 MDHEN and CDR2 SYDVKM come from the germline V gene. The CDR3 has 18 residues. The count of this clone is one. Assay used: immunoSEQ multiplex PCR; TCRdb lists only in-frame clones, some missing. The data show about 2.4 million clones, with 90% to 95% seen just once and approximately 0.35% held by the top ten. The sample taken for sequencing was naive CD4+ T cells from PBMCs. The subset denotes: CD45RA+ positively selected. The clonotype originates from a man aged 18 to 29 in good health. Some clones in this sample may be carry-over from other donors' samples. This chain connects TRBV28 to TRBJ1-4, with D possibly TRBD1 on 5 matching bases. The CDR3 sequence is CASSSVPQGRGLNEKLFF. Here the CDR3 DNA reads TGTGCCAGCAGTTCCGTACCCCAGGGTAGAGGGCTTAATGAAAAACTGTTTTTT.